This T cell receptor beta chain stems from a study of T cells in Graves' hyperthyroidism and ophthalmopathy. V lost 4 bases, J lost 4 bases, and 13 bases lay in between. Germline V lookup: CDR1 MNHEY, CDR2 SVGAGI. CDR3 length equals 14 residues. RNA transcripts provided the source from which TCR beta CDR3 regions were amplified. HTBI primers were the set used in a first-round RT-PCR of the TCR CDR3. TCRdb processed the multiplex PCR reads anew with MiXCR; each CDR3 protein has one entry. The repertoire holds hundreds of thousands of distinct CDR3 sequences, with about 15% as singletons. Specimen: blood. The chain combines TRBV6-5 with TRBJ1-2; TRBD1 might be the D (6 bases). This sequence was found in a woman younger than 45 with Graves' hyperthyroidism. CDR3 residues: CASSFRTESYGYTF. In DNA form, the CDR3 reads TGTGCCAGCAGTTTCCGGACAGAAAGCTATGGCTACACCTTC.